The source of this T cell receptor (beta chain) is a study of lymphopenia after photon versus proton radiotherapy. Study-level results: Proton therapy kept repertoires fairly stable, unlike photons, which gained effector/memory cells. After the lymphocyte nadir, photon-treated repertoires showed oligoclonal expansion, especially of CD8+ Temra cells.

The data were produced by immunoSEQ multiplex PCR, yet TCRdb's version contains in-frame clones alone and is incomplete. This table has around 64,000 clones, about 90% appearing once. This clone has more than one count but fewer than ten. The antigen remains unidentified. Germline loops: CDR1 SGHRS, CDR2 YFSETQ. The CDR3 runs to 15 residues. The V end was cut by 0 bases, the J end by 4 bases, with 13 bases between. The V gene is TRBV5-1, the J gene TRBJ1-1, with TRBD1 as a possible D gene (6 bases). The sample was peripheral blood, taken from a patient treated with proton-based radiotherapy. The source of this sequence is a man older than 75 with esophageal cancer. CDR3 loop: CASSLASGEGTEAFF. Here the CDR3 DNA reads TGCGCCAGCAGCTTGGCGTCAGGGGAGGGCACTGAAGCTTTCTTT. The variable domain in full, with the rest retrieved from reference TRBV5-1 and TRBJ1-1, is KAGVTQTPRYLIKTRGQQVTLSCSPISGHRSVSWYQQTPGQGLQFLFEYFSETQRNKGNFPGRFSGRQFSNSRSEMNVSTLELGDSALYLCASSLASGEGTEAFFGQGTRLTVV.